The next 13 T cell receptor beta chains were all read from a single sample in a study of T cell repertoires in cytomegalovirus infection. TCRdb itself ran the reads through MiXCR, one entry per CDR3 protein. The sample holds some 940,000 distinct CDR3 sequences, 31% seen once. Their antigens are not known. The material was cultured CD8+ T cells from PBMCs, obtained from culture after CMV antigen stimulation. These receptors all stem from a human donor in good health (CMV status not recorded). Some clones in this sample may be carry-over from other donors' samples.

This clonotype has more than one count but fewer than ten. This chain connects TRBV7-4 to TRBJ1-2; D not certain. The CDR3 spans 13 residues. Germline-derived CDR1 and CDR2 are SGHVT and SQSDAQ. Trimming cost V 5 bases and J 5 bases, with 12 bases left between them. The CDR3 here is CASSEQKNYGYTF. CDR3 coding DNA: TGTGCCAGCAGCGAGCAAAAAAATTATGGCTACACCTTC.

CDR3 loop: CASSLSNYDGYTF. The CDR3 bases are TGTGCCAGCAGTTTATCGAACTATGATGGCTACACCTTC. This chain joins TRBV27 and TRBJ1-2; D unclear. Germline lookup yields CDR1 MNHEY and CDR2 SMNVEV (reference sequence). There are 13 residues in the CDR3. Trimming removed 0 bases at V and 6 bases at J, with 8 bases between.

The chain has TRBV10-3 and TRBJ1-1; possible D gene TRBD1, 5 bases. V was pared by 4 bases and J by 1 base, with 13 bases between. This CDR3 region has 15 residues. From germline, CDR1 is ENHRY and CDR2 SYGVKD. CDR3 sequence reads: CAISVGQGKNTEAFF. CDR3 DNA sequence: TGTGCCATCAGTGTAGGGCAGGGAAAGAACACTGAAGCTTTCTTT.

This chain connects TRBV9 to TRBJ1-2, with D tentatively TRBD1 (5 bases). The V gene's germline CDR1 is SGDLS and CDR2 YYNGEE. The CDR3 sequence is 14 residues long. Trimming took off 7 bases at V and 3 bases at J, with 16 bases between the two ends. The CDR3 sequence is CASGGPGVDYGYTF. CDR3 DNA: TGTGCCAGCGGGGGACCTGGGGTCGACTATGGCTACACCTTC.

V gene TRBV28 combines with J gene TRBJ1-1, with 7 positions matching TRBD1. The germline gives CDR1 MDHEN, CDR2 SYDVKM. The CDR3 spans 18 residues. The V segment lost 2 bases and the J segment 1 base; nucleotides outside the gene matches: 13. CDR3 in amino acids: CASSLGLKGGNSNTEAFF. CDR3 coding DNA: TGTGCCAGCAGTTTAGGATTAAAAGGGGGCAATTCGAACACTGAAGCTTTCTTT.

The chain combines TRBV5-3 with TRBJ2-1; 8 nucleotides match TRBD2. TRBV5-3 qualifies as an ORF whose function is uncertain. The V segment lost 8 bases and the J segment 4 bases; nucleotides outside the gene matches: 11. CDR3 length: 15 residues. CDR3 DNA: TGTGCCAGCACCCTTCCGGGGGGGCGGTACAATGAGCAGTTCTTC. Protein sequence: CASTLPGGRYNEQFF.

The chain employs TRBV18 and TRBJ1-1, with D possibly matching TRBD1 (6 bases). Per germline, CDR1 KGHSH and CDR2 LQKENI. This CDR3 comprises 11 residues. Trimming left V 8 bases short and J 9 bases short, with 13 bases between. The CDR3 DNA follows: TGTGCCAGCCCCTCGAGGGGGAAAGCTTTCTTT. This translates into CASPSRGKAFF.

The chain uses TRBV6-2 or TRBV6-3 and TRBJ1-1; D possibly corresponds to TRBD1 (6 bases). The CDR3 loop spans 14 amino acids. V gave up 4 bases and J gave up 5 bases, with 14 bases separating them. Looked up from germline, CDR1 is MNHEY and CDR2 is SVGEGT. The CDR3 DNA follows: TGTGCCAGCAGTTTACAGGGAATGAGGACTGAAGCTTTCTTT. Its protein product is CASSLQGMRTEAFF.

This clonotype was seen ten or more times. The chain has TRBV7-6 and TRBJ2-1, with TRBD2 as a possible D gene (6 bases). Germline CDR1 reads SGHVS; CDR2 reads FNYEAQ. V shed 0 bases and J shed 8 bases, with 11 bases lying between them. The CDR3 spans 14 residues. The CDR3: CASSLAGGLDEQFF. Here the CDR3 DNA reads TGTGCCAGCAGCTTAGCGGGGGGTTTAGATGAGCAGTTCTTC.

The J gene is TRBJ2-3, the V gene TRBV7-4; 8 bases agree with TRBD2. This CDR3 region has 15 residues. V lost 5 bases, J lost 2 bases, and 6 bases stayed unmatched. Germline-derived CDR1 and CDR2 are SGHVT and SQSDAQ. CDR3 nucleotides: TGTGCCAGCAGCCGGAGCGGGGGATTCACAGATACGCAGTATTTT. Protein: CASSRSGGFTDTQYF.

The chain couples TRBV19 to TRBJ1-2; 7 bases agree with TRBD1. The CDR3 extends over 14 amino acids. Germline CDR1 is LNHDA and CDR2 is SQIVND (reference sequence). The trim removed 4 bases at V and 4 bases at J, leaving 6 bases unmatched. The CDR3 protein is CASSTWDSLYGYTF. The CDR3 bases are TGTGCCAGTAGTACTTGGGACAGTCTCTATGGCTACACCTTC.

This chain uses TRBV12-3 or TRBV12-4 with TRBJ1-2, with D possibly matching TRBD1 (5 bases). The CDR3 spans 13 residues. With 7 bases removed from V and 1 base from J, the gap between germline ends came to 10 bases. The CDR3 DNA is TGTGCCAGCACCGGGACCGATAACTATGGCTACACCTTC. It yields the protein CASTGTDNYGYTF.

This chain connects TRBV19 to TRBJ2-4; 7 bases fit TRBD1. Germline assignment: CDR1 LNHDA and CDR2 SQIVND (reference sequence). Germline trimming cut 6 bases from V and 0 bases from J; bases unmatched to any gene: 8. CDR3 length: 16 amino acids. As DNA, the CDR3 is TGTGCCAGTAGCCTCGGACAGGTTCTAGCCAAAAACATTCAGTACTTC. Its protein product is CASSLGQVLAKNIQYF. The full variable domain, rest sourced from reference TRBV19 and TRBJ2-4, is DGGITQSPKYLFRKEGQNVTLSCEQNLNHDAMYWYRQDPGQGLRLIYYSQIVNDFQKGDIAEGYSVSREKKESFPLTVTSAQKNPTAFYLCASSLGQVLAKNIQYFGAGTRLSVL.